This T cell receptor (beta chain) appears in the sequencing data of a study of monozygotic twins with inflammatory bowel disease (dated by TCRdb to about 2019). Background on the whole study: The full study comprised about 28 monozygotic twin pairs: nine German pairs (four IBD-concordant, five IBD-discordant) and 19 IBD-discordant Danish pairs. The search for disease-associated traits relied mainly on comparing, within discordant pairs, IBD patients with their genetically identical healthy co-twins. Each individual had, on average, about 151 000 unique TCRalpha sequences and 181 000 unique TCRbeta sequences available for analysis.

General study outcomes and caveats: Repertoire similarity did not differ between concordant and discordant twins, possibly due to limited statistical power. Fewer clonotypes were shared with other individuals by IBD patients than by healthy twins, most markedly in patients showing signs of disease activity. Distinction between different T cell subtypes could not be achieved in the analysis. Because patients received different immunosuppressive treatments, the repertoires may have picked up extra background noise and variability between individuals. Measured by the inverse Simpson index, TCRbeta repertoire diversity was lower in IBD patients than in their healthy co-twins. No single strong signal or clonotype linked to IBD turned up in the results, so the idea that one exists was not supported.

The germline V gene yields MGHRA for CDR1 and YSYEKL for CDR2. Taken from cysteine to phenylalanine, the CDR3 has 16 residues. No DNA is recorded. From each donor, an approximately 2.5 ml peripheral blood sample was collected into PAXgene tubes and kept at -80 degrees C. Total RNA was isolated from whole blood with the PAXgene blood miRNA kit on an automated QIAcube, without T cell sorting. Peripheral blood from monozygotic twin pairs, either concordant or discordant for inflammatory bowel disease, underwent deep TCRalpha and TCRbeta repertoire profiling that used unique molecular barcoding. Smoking habits were recorded for all twin pairs, with individuals classified as current, former or never smokers. Details on this clonotype: There is no known antigen for this receptor.

The protocol used for the library was 5' RACE. Preparation of each TCR library used about 3,200 ng of total RNA. For each sample, cDNA synthesis with SMARTScribe reverse transcriptase was split into eight separate reactions. During cDNA synthesis, template switching was used to introduce unique molecular identifiers that contained a 6-nucleotide sample barcode. TCRalpha and TCRbeta cDNA was amplified in two nested PCRs of roughly 17 and 9 cycles, and bead purification was carried out after each PCR. Before amplification, the cDNA was treated with uracil DNA-glycosylase and purified using the QIAquick PCR purification kit. The second PCR added Illumina TruSeq-compatible adapters along with sample-specific barcodes. Library quality and concentration were assessed using TapeStation and Qubit, and 5 to 6 ng of each library was pooled. Sequencing of the pooled libraries was done on an Illumina HiSeq2500 single-index Rapid Run using custom sequencing primers and 2 x 100 bp reads. Under the source paper's analysis protocol: MiGEC version 1.2.6 was used for UMI-based consensus assembly to correct PCR and sequencing errors. MiXCR version 2.1.1 was used for V(D)J alignment, clonotype assembly and CDR3 extraction. To normalise gene usage, clonotype sharing and MAIT/NKT TCR abundance, the top 1000, 10 000 and 20 000 clonotypes in each sample were analysed. Diversity was computed as the inverse Simpson index with the vegan R package after downsampling to 27 000 UMIs. Paired Mann-Whitney U tests were applied to discordant twin pairs, and Benjamini-Hochberg correction was used for multiple testing. Once TCRdb had reprocessed the reads, it stored one entry per CDR3 protein sequence and supplied no DNA. TCRdb's processing, not the study's, gives the V and J calls here. The table kept for this sample lists 140,000 to 150,000 distinct CDR3 sequences. The top ten constitute more than 1% of the sample.

The clonotype comes from a human donor with ulcerative colitis or Crohn's disease, or a healthy co-twin of an affected twin (not recorded which). The sequence joins TRBV4-1 to TRBJ1-4; TCRdb proposes TRBD1, but this gene call is untestable without DNA. Sequencing was carried out using blood. The CDR3 region has the sequence CASSQEIGRGNEKLFF.